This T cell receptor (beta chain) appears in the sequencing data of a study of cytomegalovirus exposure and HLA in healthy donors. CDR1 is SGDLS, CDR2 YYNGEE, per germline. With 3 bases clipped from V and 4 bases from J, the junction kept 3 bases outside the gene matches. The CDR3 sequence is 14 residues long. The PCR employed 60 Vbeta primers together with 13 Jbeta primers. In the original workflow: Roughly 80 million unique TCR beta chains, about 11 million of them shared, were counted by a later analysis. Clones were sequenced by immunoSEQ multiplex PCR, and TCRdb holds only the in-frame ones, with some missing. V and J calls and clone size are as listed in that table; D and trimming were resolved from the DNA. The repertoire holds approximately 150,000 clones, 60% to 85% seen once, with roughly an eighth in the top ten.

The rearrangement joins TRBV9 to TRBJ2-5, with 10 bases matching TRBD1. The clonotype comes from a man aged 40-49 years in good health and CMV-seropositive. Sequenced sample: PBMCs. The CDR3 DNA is TGTGCCAGCAGCGAGACAGGGGGCAGAGAGACCCAGTACTTC. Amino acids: CASSETGGRETQYF. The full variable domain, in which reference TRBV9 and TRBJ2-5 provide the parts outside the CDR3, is DSGVTQTPKHLITATGQRVTLRCSPRSGDLSVYWYQQSLDQGLQFLIQYYNGEERAKGNILERFSAQQFPDLHSELNLSSLELGDSALYFCASSETGGRETQYFGPGTRLLVL.